These 27 T cell receptor beta chains came from one sample sequenced in a study of control samples from healthy donors and cancer patients (dated by TCRdb to the early 2020s). The library was obtained by the immunoSEQ multiplex PCR assay. This is the immuneACCESS table as TCRdb keeps it, with only in-frame sequences that have V and J called. A part of the clones is gone; compared with another copy, unresolved V genes explain less than half, and the rest is unexplained. In all, the sample holds 120,000 to 150,000 clones, and 89% of those were seen once. The ten largest make up around 4.7% of the sample. Specimen: blood. The receptors derive from a man aged 25-40 years in good health.

The CDR3 is CASSQDGYGYTF. The CDR3 coding sequence is TGTGCCAGCAGTCAGGACGGCTATGGCTACACCTTC. The chain recombines TRBV6-5 with TRBJ1-2, with D unresolved. The V gene lost 5 bases and the J gene lost 4 bases, with 8 bases spanning the gap. Germline V gives CDR1 MNHEY, CDR2 SVGAGI. This CDR3 comprises 12 residues.

The count of this clone is one. The chain uses TRBV4-3 and TRBJ2-7; TRBD2 agrees at 7 bases. Germline CDR1 is LGHNA and CDR2 is YSLEER. V gave up 1 base and J gave up 2 bases; unmatched junction bases: 5. There are 15 residues in the CDR3. The CDR3 DNA reads as TGCGCCAGCAGCCAAGGGGCGGGGGTAACCTACGAGCAGTACTTC. Its translation: CASSQGAGVTYEQYF.

As concerns this clone: Other DNA sequences within the sample encode an identical CDR3. The chain is built from TRBV4-3 and TRBJ2-7, with a possible D match to TRBD1 (6 bases). Germline CDR1 is LGHNA and CDR2 is YSLEER. V lost 0 bases to trimming and J lost 2 bases, with 11 bases between them. The CDR3 runs 15 residues. This CDR3 is CASSQDRNRAYEQYF. DNA for the CDR3: TGCGCCAGCAGCCAAGATAGGAACAGGGCCTACGAGCAGTACTTC.

The chain combines TRBV24-1 with TRBJ2-1, with D maybe TRBD2 (6 bases). The germline gives CDR1 KGHDR, CDR2 SFDVKD. V lost 4 bases and J 1 base, leaving 10 bases between the germline ends. CDR3 length: 15 amino acids. CDR3 DNA: TGTGCCACCAGTGACGGGACTGCATCCTACAATGAGCAGTTCTTC. As protein: CATSDGTASYNEQFF.

This chain links TRBV4-3 with TRBJ1-2, with a tentative D call TRBD1 (5 bases). The V gene lost 3 bases and the J gene lost 4 bases, with 15 bases spanning the gap. This CDR3 has 15 residues. Germline-derived CDR1 and CDR2 are LGHNA and YSLEER. In nucleotides, the CDR3 is TGCGCCAGCAGCCAGGTCGGCGGGGGTATCTATGGCTACACCTTC. This gives the protein CASSQVGGGIYGYTF.

The chain uses TRBV19 and TRBJ2-1; TRBD2 aligns across 9 bases. Germline loops: CDR1 LNHDA, CDR2 SQIVND (reference sequence). This CDR3 is 15 amino acids long. V shed 3 bases and J 2 bases; nucleotides not matched to a gene: 2. The CDR3 reads CASSMLAGTYNEQFF. The CDR3 DNA sequence: TGTGCCAGTAGTATGCTAGCGGGAACCTACAATGAGCAGTTCTTC.

The chain recombines TRBV7-3 with TRBJ2-3, with TRBD2 identical over 11 bases. Germline values: CDR1 SGHTA, CDR2 FQGTGA. Trimming at V came to 0 bases and at J to 3 bases, leaving 17 bases not matched to a gene. The CDR3 is made up of 21 amino acids. The CDR3 region has the DNA TGTGCCAGCAGCTTAACGGGACTAGCGGAAGAACCCTACTTGAGGACAGATACGCAGTATTTT. This codes for CASSLTGLAEEPYLRTDTQYF.

The genes are TRBV5-1 and TRBJ2-3; possibly TRBD1 for D (6 bases). The CDR3 totals 16 residues. Germline V lookup: CDR1 SGHRS, CDR2 YFSETQ. V was trimmed by 1 base and J by 2 bases, leaving 14 bases between them. The CDR3 DNA reads as TGCGCCAGCAGCTTGAGCCCAGGGGCGGACACAGATACGCAGTATTTT. Residues: CASSLSPGADTDTQYF.

The chain uses TRBV7-9 and TRBJ2-2; the D gene is possibly TRBD2 (6 bases). This CDR3 region has 15 residues. CDR1 is SEHNR, CDR2 FQNEAQ, per germline (reference sequence). The V end was cut by 3 bases, the J end by 4 bases, with 12 bases between. In nucleotides, the CDR3 is TGTGCCAGCAGCTTCGGGGGAGGCTCCACCGGGGAGCTGTTTTTT. It codes for CASSFGGGSTGELFF.

The J gene is TRBJ1-5, the V gene TRBV6-4; D remains ambiguous. V shed 3 bases and J shed 1 base, with 4 bases lying between them. The length of the CDR3 is 13 residues. CDR1 and CDR2 from the germline V gene are MRHNA and SNTAGT. The DNA of the CDR3 is TGTGCCAGCAGTGAGGAGAGCAATCAGCCCCAGCATTTT. Amino acids: CASSEESNQPQHF.

The chain employs TRBV7-9 and TRBJ2-1; TRBD2 aligns across 10 bases. The junction had 9 bases not matched to a gene; V was cut back by 5 bases and J by 8 bases. Germline loops: CDR1 SEHNR, CDR2 FQNEAQ (reference sequence). CDR3 length equals 15 residues. The CDR3 spells CASSLERGGHYEQFF. In nucleotides, the CDR3 is TGTGCCAGCAGCCTCGAGCGGGGGGGCCACTATGAGCAGTTCTTC. Filled out from reference TRBV7-9 and TRBJ2-1, the complete variable domain reads DTGVSQNPRHKITKRGQNVTFRCDPISEHNRLYWYRQTLGQGPEFLTYFQNEAQLEKSRLLSDRFSAERPKGSFSTLEIQRTEQGDSAMYLCASSLERGGHYEQFFGPGTRLTVL.

This clone was detected only a few times. The rearrangement uses TRBV5-8 and TRBJ2-7; D gene unclear. Looked up from germline, CDR1 is SGHTS and CDR2 is YDEGEE. With 4 bases removed from V and 3 bases from J, the gap between germline ends came to 8 bases. The CDR3 has 12 amino acids. CDR3 in DNA: TGTGCCAGCAGCCCGGATGGCTACGAGCAGTACTTC. Amino acids: CASSPDGYEQYF. The whole variable domain, remainder taken from reference TRBV5-8 and TRBJ2-7, is EAGVTQSPTHLIKTRGQQATLRCSPISGHTSVYWYQQALGLGLQFLLWYDEGEERNRGNFPPRFSGRQFPNYSSELNVNALELEDSALYLCASSPDGYEQYFGPGTRLTVT.

V and J are TRBV18 and TRBJ1-1; TRBD1 matches 9 bases. This CDR3 spans 18 amino acids. The J segment lost 6 bases and the V segment lost 4 bases, leaving 18 bases of the junction unmatched. Germline CDR1 and CDR2: KGHSH and LQKENI. The CDR3 region has the DNA TGTGCCAGCTCACTTTCGCAGGGACAGGGAATTCTCTTCGCTGAAGCTTTCTTT. Protein: CASSLSQGQGILFAEAFF.

The CDR3 loop reads CASSYSGVNTGELFF. The CDR3 region has the DNA TGCGCCAGCAGCTACAGCGGGGTGAACACCGGGGAGCTGTTTTTT. V is TRBV5-1 and J is TRBJ2-2, with TRBD2 matching over 7 bases. The CDR3 loop spans 15 amino acids. The V segment lost 3 bases and the J segment 1 base; nucleotides outside the gene matches: 3. CDR1 is SGHRS and CDR2 is YFSETQ in the germline V gene. Based on the CDR3 plus reference TRBV5-1 and TRBJ2-2, the full variable domain is KAGVTQTPRYLIKTRGQQVTLSCSPISGHRSVSWYQQTPGQGLQFLFEYFSETQRNKGNFPGRFSGRQFSNSRSEMNVSTLELGDSALYLCASSYSGVNTGELFFGEGSRLTVL.

The rearrangement joins TRBV3-1 (or the pseudogene TRBV3-2) to TRBJ1-5, with TRBD1 matching over 9 bases. The V and J ends lost 3 bases and 6 bases, in that order; junction bases with no gene match: 3. From germline, CDR1 is LGHDT and CDR2 YNNKEL (reference sequence). This CDR3 is 14 amino acids long. The DNA of the CDR3 is TGTGCCAGCAGCCAGGGACAGGGAAGTCAGCCCCAGCATTTT. As protein: CASSQGQGSQPQHF.

The chain is built from TRBV7-3 and TRBJ2-1; D gene ambiguous. Trimming pared 1 base from V and 5 bases from J, leaving 12 bases between. The CDR3 runs 15 residues. Germline V gene sequence: CDR1 SGHTA, CDR2 FQGTGA. The CDR3 reads CASSLNQVQNNEQFF. Written as DNA, the CDR3 is TGTGCCAGCAGCTTAAATCAGGTACAGAACAATGAGCAGTTCTTC.

The CDR3: CASSLGPGNEKLFF. In nucleotides, the CDR3 is TGTGCCAGCAGCCTGGGACCGGGTAATGAAAAACTGTTTTTT. The chain is built from TRBV7-2 and TRBJ1-4; a weak D match, TRBD1 (5 bases). Trimming shortened V by 5 bases and J by 4 bases, and 11 bases separated the two germline ends. The germline V gene has CDR1 SGHTA and CDR2 FQGNSA. This CDR3 has 14 amino acids.

The sample holds one count of this clone. The chain has TRBV19 and TRBJ1-3; D perhaps matches TRBD1 (6 bases). The V end was cut by 6 bases, the J end by 2 bases, with 11 bases between. CDR1 LNHDA and CDR2 SQIVND come from the germline V gene (reference sequence). The CDR3 extends over 14 amino acids. The DNA for the CDR3 is TGTGCCAGTAGGGTACAGGGTGCTGGAAACACCATATATTTT. Encoded protein: CASRVQGAGNTIYF.

V is TRBV6-2 or TRBV6-3 and J is TRBJ2-3; the D is unclear. Germline V gene sequence: CDR1 MNHEY, CDR2 SVGEGT. This CDR3 spans 15 amino acids. V was trimmed by 5 bases and J by 3 bases, leaving 15 bases between them. The DNA for the CDR3 is TGTGCCAGCAGTGTTGCCCTTGCGACTACAGATACGCAGTATTTT. Translation: CASSVALATTDTQYF.

The chain joins TRBV2 to TRBJ2-7, with a weak D call TRBD2 (5 bases). V was cut by 2 bases and J by 3 bases, with 11 bases left in between. The CDR3 is made up of 14 amino acids. CDR1 SNHLY and CDR2 FYNNEI come from the germline V gene. Here the CDR3 reads CASSENPTSYEQYF. The CDR3 bases are TGTGCCAGCAGTGAAAACCCCACTAGCTACGAGCAGTACTTC.

The gene calls are TRBV15 and TRBJ1-4; no clear D. CDR3 length: 16 residues. The V gene lost 0 bases and the J gene lost 0 bases, with 8 bases spanning the gap. Per the germline V gene, CDR1 is LNHNV and CDR2 is YYDKDF (reference sequence). The CDR3 loop is CATSRDGSATNEKLFF. The CDR3 nucleotides read TGTGCCACCAGCAGAGATGGCTCGGCAACTAATGAAAAACTGTTTTTT.

Only one count was recorded for this clone. CDR3: CASKKAGQGEKLFF. CDR3 in DNA: TGTGCCAGCAAAAAGGCGGGACAGGGGGAAAAACTGTTTTTT. The chain recombines TRBV7-8 with TRBJ1-4; 10 bases match TRBD1. V dropped 7 bases and J dropped 8; count of bases not matched to a gene: 7. CDR1 and CDR2 from the germline V gene are SGHVS and FQNEAQ. This CDR3 has 14 residues.

The genes are TRBV4-3 and TRBJ2-3, with TRBD2 identical over 8 bases. V trimming: 2 bases; J trimming: 7 bases; junction bases outside the gene matches: 8. CDR1 and CDR2 (germline): LGHNA, YSLEER. The CDR3 is made up of 15 amino acids. CDR3 sequence: CASSQSTSGGYTQYF. The CDR3 coding sequence is TGCGCCAGCAGCCAATCCACCAGCGGGGGTTATACGCAGTATTTT.

This clone was found once. This chain links TRBV25-1 with TRBJ1-3; the D gene is possibly TRBD1 (6 bases). CDR3 length equals 14 residues. V was cut by 6 bases and J by 1 base, with 10 bases left in between. Germline V gives CDR1 MGHDK, CDR2 SYGVNS. This CDR3 reads CASSTGFSGNTIYF. CDR3 nucleotide sequence: TGTGCCAGCAGCACAGGGTTTTCTGGAAACACCATATATTTT.

CDR3 amino acids: CASSFRTGGLADTQYF. The CDR3 DNA reads TGTGCCAGCAGTTTCCGGACAGGGGGCCTGGCAGATACGCAGTATTTT. This chain links TRBV6-2 or TRBV6-3 with TRBJ2-3, with TRBD1 matching over 11 bases. Germline V gene data show CDR1 as MNHEY and CDR2 as SVGEGT. The CDR3 is 16 amino acids. Germline trimming cut 4 bases from V and 4 bases from J; bases unmatched to any gene: 7.

The chain employs TRBV6-2 or TRBV6-3 and TRBJ1-5; the match to TRBD1 covers 9 bases. From germline, CDR1 is MNHEY and CDR2 SVGEGT. There are 14 residues in the CDR3. V was pared by 5 bases and J by 4 bases, with 3 bases of the junction left unmatched. The CDR3 loop is CASSHDRGNQPQHF. The DNA of the CDR3 is TGTGCCAGCAGTCATGACAGGGGGAATCAGCCCCAGCATTTT.

The gene calls are TRBV9 and TRBJ2-1, with TRBD2 identical over 14 bases. CDR1 SGDLS and CDR2 YYNGEE come from the germline V gene. V was clipped by 4 bases and J by 9 bases; unmatched bases: 9. There are 16 residues in the CDR3. The CDR3 loop is CASSYLTSGRASEQFF. The CDR3 nucleotides read TGTGCCAGCAGCTATTTGACTAGCGGGAGGGCCAGTGAGCAGTTCTTC.